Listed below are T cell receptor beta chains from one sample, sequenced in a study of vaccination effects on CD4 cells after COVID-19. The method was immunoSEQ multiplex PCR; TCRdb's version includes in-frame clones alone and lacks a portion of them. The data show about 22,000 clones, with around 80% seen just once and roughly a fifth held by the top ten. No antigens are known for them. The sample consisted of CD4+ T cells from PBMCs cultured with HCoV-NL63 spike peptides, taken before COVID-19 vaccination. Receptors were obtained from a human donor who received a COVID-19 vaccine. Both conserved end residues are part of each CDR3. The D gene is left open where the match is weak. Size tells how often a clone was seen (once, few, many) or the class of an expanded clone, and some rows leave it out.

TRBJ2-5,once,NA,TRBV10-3,CAISVRGGETQYF,TGTGCCATCAGTGTTAGGGGAGGAGAGACCCAGTACTTC
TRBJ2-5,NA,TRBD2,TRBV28,CASSGAGGPETQYF,TGTGCCAGCAGTGGAGCGGGAGGGCCTGAGACCCAGTACTTC
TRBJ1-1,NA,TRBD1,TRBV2,CASSRQGTVNTEAFF,TGTGCCAGCAGCAGACAGGGCACCGTGAACACTGAAGCTTTCTTT
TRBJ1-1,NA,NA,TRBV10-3,CAIRERMNTEAFF,TGTGCCATCCGGGAGAGGATGAACACTGAAGCTTTCTTT
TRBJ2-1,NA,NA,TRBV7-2,CASSLEGNSYNEQFF,TGTGCCAGCAGCTTAGAGGGGAACTCCTACAATGAGCAGTTCTTC
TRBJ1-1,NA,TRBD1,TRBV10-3,CAISESPGQWNTEAFF,TGTGCCATCAGTGAGTCCCCGGGACAGTGGAACACTGAAGCTTTCTTT
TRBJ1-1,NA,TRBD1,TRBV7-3,CASSLAPSGTGGGTEAFF,TGTGCCAGCAGCTTAGCCCCTTCCGGGACAGGGGGCGGCACTGAAGCTTTCTTT
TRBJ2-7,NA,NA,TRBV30,CAWSSLGEQYF,TGTGCCTGGAGTTCCCTCGGCGAGCAGTACTTC
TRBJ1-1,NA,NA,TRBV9,CASSVVSNTEAFF,TGTGCCAGCAGCGTAGTATCTAACACTGAAGCTTTCTTT
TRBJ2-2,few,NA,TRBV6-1,CASSETQGNGELFF,TGTGCCAGCAGTGAGACCCAGGGAAACGGGGAGCTGTTTTTT